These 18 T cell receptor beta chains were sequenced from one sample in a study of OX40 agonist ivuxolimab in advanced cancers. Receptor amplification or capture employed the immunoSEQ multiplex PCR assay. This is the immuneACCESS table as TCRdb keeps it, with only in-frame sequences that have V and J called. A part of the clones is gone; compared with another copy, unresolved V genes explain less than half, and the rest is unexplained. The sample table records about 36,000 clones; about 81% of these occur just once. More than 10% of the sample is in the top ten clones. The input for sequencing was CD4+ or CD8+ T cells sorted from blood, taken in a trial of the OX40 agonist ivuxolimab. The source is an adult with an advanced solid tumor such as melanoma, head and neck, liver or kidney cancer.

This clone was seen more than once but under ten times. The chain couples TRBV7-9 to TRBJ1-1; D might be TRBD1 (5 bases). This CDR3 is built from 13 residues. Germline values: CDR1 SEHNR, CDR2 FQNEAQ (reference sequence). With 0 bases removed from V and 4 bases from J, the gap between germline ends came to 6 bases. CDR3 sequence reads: CASSLARATEAFF. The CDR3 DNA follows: TGTGCCAGCAGCTTAGCCAGGGCCACTGAAGCTTTCTTT.

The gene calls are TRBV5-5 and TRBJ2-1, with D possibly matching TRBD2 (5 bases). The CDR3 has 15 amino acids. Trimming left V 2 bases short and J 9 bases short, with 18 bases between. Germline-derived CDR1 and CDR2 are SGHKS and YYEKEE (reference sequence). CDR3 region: CASSFRHGQAGEQFF. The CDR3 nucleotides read TGTGCCAGCAGCTTCCGCCACGGTCAGGCGGGTGAGCAGTTCTTC.

CDR3 nucleotides: TGTGCCAGCAGCTGGATGACTAGCGGGAGAAACATTCAGTACTTC. It encodes CASSWMTSGRNIQYF. The chain employs TRBV5-4 and TRBJ2-4; 12 bases match TRBD2. The germline V gene encodes CDR1 SGHNT and CDR2 YYREEE (reference sequence). V was clipped by 3 bases and J by 6 bases; unmatched bases: 4. This CDR3 has 15 amino acids.

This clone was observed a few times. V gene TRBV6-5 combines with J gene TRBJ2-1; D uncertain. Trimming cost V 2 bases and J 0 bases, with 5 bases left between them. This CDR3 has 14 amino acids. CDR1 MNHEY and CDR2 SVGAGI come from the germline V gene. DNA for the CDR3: TGTGCCAGCAGTTACGATAGCTCCTACAATGAGCAGTTCTTC. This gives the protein CASSYDSSYNEQFF.

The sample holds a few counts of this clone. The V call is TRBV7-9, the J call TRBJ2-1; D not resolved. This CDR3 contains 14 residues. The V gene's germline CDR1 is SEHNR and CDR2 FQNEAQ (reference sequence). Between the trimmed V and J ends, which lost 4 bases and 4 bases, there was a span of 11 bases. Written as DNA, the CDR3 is TGTGCCAGCAGCTCGATCCTTCAATACAATGAGCAGTTCTTC. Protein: CASSSILQYNEQFF.

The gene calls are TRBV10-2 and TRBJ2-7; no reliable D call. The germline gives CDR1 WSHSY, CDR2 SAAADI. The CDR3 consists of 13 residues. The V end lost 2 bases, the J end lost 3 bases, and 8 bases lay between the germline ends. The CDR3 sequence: CASSERVHYEQYF. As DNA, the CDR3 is TGCGCCAGCAGTGAGAGGGTACACTACGAGCAGTACTTC.

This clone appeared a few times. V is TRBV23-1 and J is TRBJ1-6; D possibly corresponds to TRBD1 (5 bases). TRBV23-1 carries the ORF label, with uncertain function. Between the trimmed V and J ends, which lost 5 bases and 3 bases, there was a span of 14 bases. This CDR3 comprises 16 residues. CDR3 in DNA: TGCGCCAGCAGTAGTATTGGGGGACGCTATAATTCACCCCTCCACTTT. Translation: CASSSIGGRYNSPLHF.

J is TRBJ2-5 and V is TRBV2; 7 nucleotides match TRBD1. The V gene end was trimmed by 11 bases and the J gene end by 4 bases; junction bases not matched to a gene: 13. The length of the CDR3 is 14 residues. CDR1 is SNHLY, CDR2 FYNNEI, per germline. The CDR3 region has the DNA TGTGCCCCGAATGGACAGGCCGTACGAGAGACCCAGTACTTC. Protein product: CAPNGQAVRETQYF. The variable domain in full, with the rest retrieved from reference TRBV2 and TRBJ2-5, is EPEVTQTPSHQVTQMGQEVILRCVPISNHLYFYWYRQILGQKVEFLVSFYNNEISEKSEIFDDQFSVERPDGSNFTLKIRSTKLEDSAMYFCAPNGQAVRETQYFGPGTRLLVL.

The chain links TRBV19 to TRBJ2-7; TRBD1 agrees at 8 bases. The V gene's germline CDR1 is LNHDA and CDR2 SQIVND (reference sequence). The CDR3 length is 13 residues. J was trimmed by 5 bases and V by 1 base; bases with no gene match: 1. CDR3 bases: TGTGCCAGTAGTATAGGACAGGGGAACGAGCAGTACTTC. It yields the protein CASSIGQGNEQYF.

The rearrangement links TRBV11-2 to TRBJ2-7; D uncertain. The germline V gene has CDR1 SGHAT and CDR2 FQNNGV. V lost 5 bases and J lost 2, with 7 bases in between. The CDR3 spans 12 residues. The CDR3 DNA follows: TGTGCCAGCAGCCCCGACACCTACGAGCAGTACTTC. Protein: CASSPDTYEQYF.

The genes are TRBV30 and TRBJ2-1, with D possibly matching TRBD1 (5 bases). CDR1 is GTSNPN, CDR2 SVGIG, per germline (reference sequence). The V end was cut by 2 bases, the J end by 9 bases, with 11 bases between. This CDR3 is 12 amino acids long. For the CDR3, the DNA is TGTGCCTGGAGTCCCCAGGGTACTGAGCAGTTCTTC. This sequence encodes CAWSPQGTEQFF.

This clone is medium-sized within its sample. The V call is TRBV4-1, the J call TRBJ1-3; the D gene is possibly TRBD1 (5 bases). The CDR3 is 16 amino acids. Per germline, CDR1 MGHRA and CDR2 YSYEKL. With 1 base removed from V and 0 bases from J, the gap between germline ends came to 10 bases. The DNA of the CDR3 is TGCGCCAGCAGCCAAGGGAGGGGTGACTCTGGAAACACCATATATTTT. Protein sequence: CASSQGRGDSGNTIYF.

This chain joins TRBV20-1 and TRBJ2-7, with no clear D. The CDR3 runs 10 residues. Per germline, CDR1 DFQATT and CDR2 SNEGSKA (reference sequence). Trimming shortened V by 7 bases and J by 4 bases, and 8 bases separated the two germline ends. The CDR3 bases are TGCAGTGTTGAAAGTTACGAGCAGTACTTC. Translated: CSVESYEQYF.

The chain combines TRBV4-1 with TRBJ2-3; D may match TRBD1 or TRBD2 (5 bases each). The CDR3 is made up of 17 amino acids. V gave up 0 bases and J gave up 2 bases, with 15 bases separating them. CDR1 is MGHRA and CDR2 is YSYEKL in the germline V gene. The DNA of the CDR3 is TGCGCCAGCAGCCAAGAAGCCCGGGGCGGCTACACAGATACGCAGTATTTT. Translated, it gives CASSQEARGGYTDTQYF.

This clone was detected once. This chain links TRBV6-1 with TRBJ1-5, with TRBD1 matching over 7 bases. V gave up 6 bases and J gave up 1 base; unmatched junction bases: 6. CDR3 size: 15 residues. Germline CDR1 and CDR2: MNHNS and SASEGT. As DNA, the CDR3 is TGTGCCAGCAGGGGGACAGTCCGAAGCAATCAGCCCCAGCATTTT. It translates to CASRGTVRSNQPQHF.

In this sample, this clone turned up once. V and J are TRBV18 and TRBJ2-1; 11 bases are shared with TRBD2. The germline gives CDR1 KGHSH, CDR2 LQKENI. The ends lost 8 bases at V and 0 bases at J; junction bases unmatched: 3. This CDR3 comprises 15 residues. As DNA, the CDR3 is TGTGCCAGCGGTACTAGCGGGAGCTCCTACAATGAGCAGTTCTTC. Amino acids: CASGTSGSSYNEQFF.

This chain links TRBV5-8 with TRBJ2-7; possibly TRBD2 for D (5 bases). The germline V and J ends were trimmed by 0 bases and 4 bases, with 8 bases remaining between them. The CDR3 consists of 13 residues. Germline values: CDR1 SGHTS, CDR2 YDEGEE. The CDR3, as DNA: TGTGCCAGCAGCTTGGCTGGACTGTACGAGCAGTACTTC. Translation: CASSLAGLYEQYF.

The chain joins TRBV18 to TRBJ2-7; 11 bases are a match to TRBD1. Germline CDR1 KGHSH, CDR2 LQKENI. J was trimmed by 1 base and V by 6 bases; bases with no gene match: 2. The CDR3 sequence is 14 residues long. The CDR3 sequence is CASSGTGGSYEQYF. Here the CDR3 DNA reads TGTGCCAGCTCCGGGACAGGGGGGTCCTACGAGCAGTACTTC.